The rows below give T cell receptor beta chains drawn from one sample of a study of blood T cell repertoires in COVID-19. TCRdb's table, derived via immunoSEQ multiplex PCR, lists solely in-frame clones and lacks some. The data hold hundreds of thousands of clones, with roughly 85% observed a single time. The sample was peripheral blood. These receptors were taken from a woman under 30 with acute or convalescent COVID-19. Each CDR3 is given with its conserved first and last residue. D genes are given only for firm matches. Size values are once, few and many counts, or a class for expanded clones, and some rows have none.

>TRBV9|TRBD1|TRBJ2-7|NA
TGTGCCAGCAGCGCTCCCGGGACAGGGTTGGACGAGCAGTACTTC
CASSAPGTGLDEQYF
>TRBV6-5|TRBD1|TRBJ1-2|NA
TGTGCCAGCAGCCCGGACAGGGGGCACGATGGCTACACCTTC
CASSPDRGHDGYTF
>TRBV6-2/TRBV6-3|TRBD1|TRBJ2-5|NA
TGTGCCAGCAGTTACGTGGGACAGGGCCCCGGGACTCCCCAGTACTTC
CASSYVGQGPGTPQYF
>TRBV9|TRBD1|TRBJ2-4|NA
TGTGCCAGCGGTCCCGGGACAGGGGGGTTTCAGTACTTC
CASGPGTGGFQYF
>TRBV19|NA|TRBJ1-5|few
TGTGCCAGTAGGGAGAAGGGGGAGAGCAATCAGCCCCAGCATTTT
CASREKGESNQPQHF
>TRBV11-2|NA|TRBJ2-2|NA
TGTGCCAGCAGCTTTGGAGGAATCAACGGGGAGCTGTTTTTT
CASSFGGINGELFF
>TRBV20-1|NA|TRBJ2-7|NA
TGCAGTGCTAGAGTATCTACCGAGCAGTACTTC
CSARVSTEQYF
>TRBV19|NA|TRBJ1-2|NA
TGTGCCAGTAGTTTCAGGGGTAACTATGGCTACACCTTC
CASSFRGNYGYTF
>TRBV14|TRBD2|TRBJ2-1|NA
TGTGCCACCCAGAGAGAAGTTAGCGGGGTCGCGTACAATGAGCAGTTCTTC
CATQREVSGVAYNEQFF
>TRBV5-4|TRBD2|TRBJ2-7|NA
TGTGCCAGCAGCCTTGGGACTAGCGGTGCCTACGAGCAGTACTTC
CASSLGTSGAYEQYF
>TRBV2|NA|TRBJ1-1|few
TGTGCCAGCTGCGGGGCACCTGGCACTGAAGCTTTCTTT
CASCGAPGTEAFF
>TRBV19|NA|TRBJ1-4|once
TGTGCCAGTAGTAACAGCGGATGGAAACTGTTTTTT
CASSNSGWKLFF
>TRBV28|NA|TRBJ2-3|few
TGTGCCAGCAGTTTGGGTATTTCGACAGGCGGCACAGATACGCAGTATTTT
CASSLGISTGGTDTQYF
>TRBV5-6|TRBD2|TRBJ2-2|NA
TGTGCCAGCAGCTTGGAGCTAGCGGGAGGGCTTACCGGGGAGCTGTTTTTT
CASSLELAGGLTGELFF
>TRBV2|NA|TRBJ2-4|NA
TGTGCCAGCAGTGGCAGTAAGACCAAAAACATTCAGTACTTC
CASSGSKTKNIQYF
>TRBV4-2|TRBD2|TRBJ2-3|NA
TGTGCCAGCAGCCAAGATGAAACTAGCGGGGGTATAACGCAGTATTTT
CASSQDETSGGITQYF